This T cell receptor beta chain was sequenced during a study of long-term antiretroviral therapy in people with HIV. The study's findings and limits: The study found narrower CDR3 length ranges in HIV repertoires than in controls. Clones that expanded before ART (that is, prior to treatment) dominated the repertoire at all time points.

Remarks on this clone: Its antigen is undetermined.

Donors needed at least one pre-ART PBMC sample plus at least two post-ART samples. At the survey level, the v3.0 immunoSEQ assay was run. For each individual sample, sequencing targeted roughly 40,000-55,000 T-cell genomes. The table came from immunoSEQ multiplex PCR; TCRdb's copy has only in-frame clones and leaves some out. The sample shows around 16,000 clones, about 78% of them seen only once. The trim removed 4 bases at V and 2 bases at J, leaving 4 bases unmatched. The CDR3 consists of 14 residues. Germline V gene data show CDR1 as MNHEY and CDR2 as SMNVEV (reference sequence). The receptor comes from a woman aged 40 to 50 with HIV. The gene calls are TRBV27 and TRBJ2-7; the match to TRBD1 covers 8 bases. The specimen comprised unsorted PBMCs, sampled 3.2 years after starting antiretroviral therapy. CDR3 DNA sequence: TGTGCCAGCAGTTGGGCAGGGGGCCCCTACGAGCAGTACTTC. Residues: CASSWAGGPYEQYF.